In this sample, the clone carrying this TCR beta chain turned up a few times. This sample was taken from a study of T cells in Graves' hyperthyroidism and ophthalmopathy. Whole-study context: Peripheral blood specimens were obtained at initial diagnosis, prior to any treatment.

The CDR3 contains 15 residues. V was pared by 1 base and J by 7 bases, with 11 bases between. The germline V gene encodes CDR1 SGHTA and CDR2 FQGNSA. Absent ophthalmopathy progression within 18 months defined stable Graves' hyperthyroidism. Lactation, pregnancy, other autoimmune disease or uncontrolled infection excluded patients. Amplification of TCR beta CDR3 regions used RNA as the template. RT-PCR in the first round (using the HTBI primer set) targeted the TCR CDR3. TCRdb called the multiplex PCR reads again in MiXCR, with one record for every CDR3 protein. The table records fewer than 250,000 distinct CDR3 sequences, over 15% of them present only once.

The sequence was obtained from a man between 50 and 59 years old with Graves' hyperthyroidism. Sequences were obtained from blood. V gene TRBV7-2 combines with J gene TRBJ1-6, with no clear D. The CDR3 here is CASSLVGSTNSPLHF. The CDR3 DNA reads as TGTGCCAGCAGCTTAGTAGGGTCAACGAATTCACCCCTCCACTTT.